A single sample gave rise to the 30 T cell receptor beta chains below, sequenced in a study of blood T cells in healthy people across ages. Sample-barcoded 5' priming and a J-beta primer mix drove a second PCR of about 6 to 11 cycles. TCRdb re-called the 5' RACE reads with MiXCR, one entry per CDR3 protein. The table has under 1,000,000 distinct CDR3 sequences, more than 35% seen once. Sequenced: blood. These receptor sequences come from an elderly man in good health.

The sample holds a few counts of this clonotype. The gene calls are TRBV27 and TRBJ2-7, with 13 positions matching TRBD2. CDR1 is MNHEY and CDR2 is SMNVEV in the germline V gene (reference sequence). V shed 7 bases and J 1 base; nucleotides not matched to a gene: 10. The CDR3 is 17 residues long. This CDR3 reads CASKAERGLAGSYEQYF. In DNA, the CDR3 is TGTGCCAGCAAAGCTGAAAGGGGACTAGCGGGATCCTACGAGCAGTACTTC.

The chain has TRBV12-3 or TRBV12-4 and TRBJ2-3; 8 bases align to TRBD2. The CDR3 length is 16 residues. V lost 7 bases and J lost 5; bases outside the gene matches: 14. CDR3 protein: CASTMSGSGDRDTQYF. The CDR3 DNA is TGTGCCAGCACCATGTCAGGTAGCGGGGACCGAGATACGCAGTATTTT.

This rearrangement joins TRBV12-3 or TRBV12-4 to TRBJ1-4; the D is unclear. The V end lost 3 bases, the J end lost 4 bases, and 3 bases lay between the germline ends. The CDR3 contains 12 residues. The chain's CDR3 is CASSFSNEKLFF. CDR3 sequence (DNA): TGTGCCAGCAGTTTCAGTAATGAAAAACTGTTTTTT.

This clonotype was seen only a few times. The chain carries TRBV20-1 and TRBJ1-3; no reliable D call. The CDR3 covers 14 residues. Germline assignment: CDR1 DFQATT and CDR2 SNEGSKA (reference sequence). V lost 3 bases, J lost 2 bases, and 11 bases lay in between. CDR3 amino acids: CSARSSTPGNTIYF. CDR3 bases: TGCAGTGCTAGGAGCAGTACGCCTGGAAACACCATATATTTT.

This clonotype has a count of ten or more. The chain joins TRBV12-3 or TRBV12-4 to TRBJ2-1, with a tentative D call TRBD1 (6 bases). CDR3 size: 13 residues. V was shortened by 5 bases and J by 6 bases, with 11 bases between the two germline ends. The CDR3 nucleotides are TGTGCCAGCAGTGTGGACAGAGTCAATGAGCAGTTCTTC. It is translated as CASSVDRVNEQFF.

This clonotype showed up many times. The J gene is TRBJ2-5, the V gene TRBV12-3 or TRBV12-4; the D is unclear. The V end lost 1 base, the J end lost 1 base, and 7 bases lay between the germline ends. The CDR3 sequence is 14 residues long. The CDR3 nucleotides are TGTGCCAGCAGTTTAGGGGCGATCCAAGAGACCCAGTACTTC. Translating gives CASSLGAIQETQYF.

This clonotype turned up a few times. The J gene is TRBJ2-3, the V gene TRBV7-3; D is undetermined. CDR1 SGHTA and CDR2 FQGTGA come from the germline V gene. This CDR3 has 14 residues. V was cut by 1 base and J by 6 bases, with 11 bases left in between. In DNA form, the CDR3 reads TGTGCCAGCAGCTTAATCGGACCAATGGATACGCAGTATTTT. Protein sequence: CASSLIGPMDTQYF.

This clonotype occurred once. V gene TRBV4-3 combines with J gene TRBJ2-5; D possibly uses TRBD1 or TRBD2 (5 bases each). Germline values: CDR1 LGHNA, CDR2 YSLEER. V lost 0 bases, J lost 5 bases, and 13 bases lay in between. The CDR3 is 15 amino acids. CDR3 sequence (DNA): TGCGCCAGCAGCCAAGATACAGGAGGACGGGAGACCCAGTACTTC. It is translated as CASSQDTGGRETQYF.

There are many counts of this clonotype. The chain carries TRBV7-6 and TRBJ2-5; maybe TRBD1 (6 bases). Germline V gene data show CDR1 as SGHVS and CDR2 as FNYEAQ. CDR3 length: 15 residues. The ends were cut back, 1 base at V and 2 bases at J, with 11 bases in the middle. CDR3 DNA: TGTGCCAGCAGCTTAGACCCGGACAGACAAGAGACCCAGTACTTC. Encoded protein: CASSLDPDRQETQYF.

The chain employs TRBV5-1 and TRBJ1-2, with 9 bases matching TRBD1. V dropped 4 bases and J dropped 4; count of bases not matched to a gene: 5. CDR1 is SGHRS, CDR2 YFSETQ, per germline. This CDR3 is 14 amino acids long. The CDR3: CASSTGQGPYGYTF. DNA of the CDR3: TGCGCCAGCAGCACTGGACAGGGGCCCTATGGCTACACCTTC.

The sample holds many counts of this clonotype. The germline gene is not matched at one end of the junction; a read error may be the cause. This chain connects TRBV6-1 to TRBJ2-1; D gene uncertain. The CDR3 extends over 14 amino acids. Germline values: CDR1 MNHNS, CDR2 SASEGT. The CDR3 DNA sequence: TGTGCCAGCAGTCAAGCTCGCTCCTACAATGAGCAGTTCTTC. Protein product: CASSQARSYNEQFF.

V gene TRBV9 combines with J gene TRBJ2-3, with D unclear. The CDR3 has 12 residues. Germline lookup yields CDR1 SGDLS and CDR2 YYNGEE. V was cut by 2 bases and J by 2 bases, with 3 bases left in between. CDR3 loop: CASSVNTDTQYF. The CDR3 bases are TGTGCCAGCAGCGTCAACACAGATACGCAGTATTTT.

The chain employs TRBV9 and TRBJ2-1; 9 nucleotides agree with TRBD1. The germline gives CDR1 SGDLS, CDR2 YYNGEE. The CDR3 is made up of 13 amino acids. V was clipped by 7 bases and J by 7 bases; unmatched bases: 6. The CDR3 sequence is CASGQGLGNEQFF. CDR3 DNA sequence: TGTGCCAGCGGACAGGGGTTAGGGAATGAGCAGTTCTTC.

The V gene is TRBV27, the J gene TRBJ2-1; 7 nucleotides match TRBD2. The V and J ends lost 5 bases and 0 bases, in that order; junction bases with no gene match: 4. Germline lookup yields CDR1 MNHEY and CDR2 SMNVEV (reference sequence). This CDR3 is 15 amino acids long. The chain's CDR3 is CASSPRESSYNEQFF. Written as DNA, the CDR3 is TGTGCCAGCAGTCCGCGGGAGAGCTCCTACAATGAGCAGTTCTTC.

This clonotype was observed a handful of times. The V call is TRBV7-2, the J call TRBJ2-1; 12 nucleotides match TRBD2. CDR1 and CDR2 (germline): SGHTA, FQGNSA. V lost 3 bases to trimming and J lost 8 bases; unmatched junction nucleotides: 5. The CDR3 is 15 amino acids. The CDR3 coding sequence is TGTGCCAGCAGCTTCGGACTAGCGGGGTGGGATGAGCAGTTCTTC. Translated: CASSFGLAGWDEQFF.

The chain uses TRBV14 and TRBJ2-1; 10 positions agree with TRBD2. The J call may be faulty, since TRBJ2-7 better matches the DNA end. Germline assignment: CDR1 SGHDN and CDR2 FVKESK. This CDR3 has 17 amino acids. The CDR3 is CASSLRLAGGSYNEQYF. The CDR3 coding sequence is TGTGCCAGCAGCCTCAGGTTAGCGGGGGGCTCCTACAATGAGCAGTACTTC.

This clonotype was counted at least ten times. CDR3 in amino acids: CASSQGLADYTDTQYF. The CDR3 DNA sequence: TGTGCCAGCAGCCAAGGACTAGCGGACTACACAGATACGCAGTATTTT. The chain couples TRBV4-2 to TRBJ2-3; 9 bases are a match to TRBD2. Germline values: CDR1 LGHNA, CDR2 YNFKEQ. The CDR3 contains 16 residues. With 1 base clipped from V and 2 bases from J, the junction kept 4 bases outside the gene matches.

In this sample, this clonotype turned up a few times. The rearrangement links TRBV5-1 to TRBJ2-1; 7 nucleotides match TRBD2. The CDR3 spans 15 residues. The germline CDR1 and CDR2 sequences are SGHRS and YFSETQ. J lost 4 bases, V lost 3 bases, and 7 bases had no gene match. This CDR3 is CASSSAGTDYNEQFF. As DNA, the CDR3 is TGCGCCAGCAGCTCAGCGGGAACCGATTACAATGAGCAGTTCTTC.

This clonotype was detected a few times. The chain links TRBV20-1 to TRBJ1-6, with 11 bases that match TRBD1. This CDR3 region has 14 residues. Trimming removed 2 bases from V and 9 bases from J; junction bases left unmatched: 3. Germline V gives CDR1 DFQATT, CDR2 SNEGSKA (reference sequence). The CDR3 DNA is TGCAGTGCTAGACCGGGACAGGGGGTTTCACCCCTCCACTTT. Its translation is CSARPGQGVSPLHF.

A word on this clonotype: Just one base apart from a much larger clone, this may be a read error. This chain joins TRBV7-2 and TRBJ2-1; D possibly corresponds to TRBD1 (5 bases). The germline V and J ends were trimmed by 5 bases and 13 bases, with 18 bases remaining between them. CDR3 size: 13 residues. Germline V lookup: CDR1 SGHTA, CDR2 FQGNSA. CDR3 protein: CASSAPTEETQFF. The CDR3 DNA sequence: TGTGCCAGCAGCGCCCCGACAGAAGAGACCCAGTTCTTC.

This clonotype occurred a few times. The chain carries TRBV2 and TRBJ1-5; unclear D gene. The V end was cut by 1 base, the J end by 5 bases, with 3 bases between. CDR1 SNHLY and CDR2 FYNNEI come from the germline V gene. This CDR3 is built from 12 residues. DNA of the CDR3: TGTGCCAGCAGTGAAGGGTATCAGCCCCAGCATTTT. As protein: CASSEGYQPQHF.

This clonotype was detected ten times or more. The chain joins TRBV12-3 or TRBV12-4 to TRBJ1-6, with a weak D call TRBD1 (5 bases). V was cut by 8 bases and J by 7 bases, with 15 bases left in between. This CDR3 is 14 amino acids long. CDR3 loop: CASRPGGGNSPLHF. CDR3 nucleotide sequence: TGTGCCAGCCGCCCGGGGGGAGGCAATTCACCCCTCCACTTT.

The V call is TRBV25-1, the J call TRBJ2-5, with D possibly matching TRBD2 (5 bases). V lost 8 bases, J lost 1 base, and 17 bases lay in between. CDR3 length: 15 residues. Germline CDR1 and CDR2: MGHDK and SYGVNS. The DNA for the CDR3 is TGTGCCAGCCTCCTCGGACGGGAATTCCAAGAGACCCAGTACTTC. It specifies CASLLGREFQETQYF.

This clonotype came up a few times. V usage is TRBV10-3 and J usage is TRBJ2-7; TRBD1 aligns across 11 bases. Trimming cost V 5 bases and J 7 bases; bases outside gene matches: 10. Germline assignment: CDR1 ENHRY and CDR2 SYGVKD. The CDR3 consists of 15 residues. The CDR3 nucleotides read TGTGCCATCAGTTCCGGGACAGGGGGGTTGAGGGAGCAGTACTTC. Protein sequence: CAISSGTGGLREQYF.

This clonotype was found a few times. The chain couples TRBV6-2 or TRBV6-3 to TRBJ2-5; the match to TRBD2 covers 11 bases. The J segment lost 2 bases and the V segment lost 6 bases, leaving 5 bases of the junction unmatched. CDR3 length equals 15 residues. The germline gives CDR1 MNHEY, CDR2 SVGEGT. The CDR3 DNA is TGTGCCAGCAGGCCTAGCGGGAGGACTCAAGAGACCCAGTACTTC. Protein: CASRPSGRTQETQYF.

There are many counts of this clonotype. The chain links TRBV27 to TRBJ2-7; D remains unclear. CDR1 and CDR2 (germline): MNHEY, SMNVEV (reference sequence). CDR3 length: 13 amino acids. The V end lost 3 bases, the J end lost 1 base, and 7 bases lay between the germline ends. The CDR3 nucleotides read TGTGCCAGCAGTTTCATGGGGTCCTACGAGCAGTACTTC. Its translation is CASSFMGSYEQYF.

This clonotype turned up a few times. Written as DNA, the CDR3 is TGTGCCAGCAGCTCGGCCGAGTATAGCGGCCTCCATCCCGGCAATGAGCAGTTCTTC. The encoded protein is CASSSAEYSGLHPGNEQFF. V usage is TRBV7-8 and J usage is TRBJ2-1; tentative D call: TRBD2 (6 bases). CDR1 and CDR2 (germline): SGHVS, FQNEAQ. V dropped 4 bases and J dropped 6 bases, with 28 bases sitting between them. There are 19 residues in the CDR3. The full variable domain, in which reference TRBV7-8 and TRBJ2-1 provide the parts outside the CDR3, is GAGVSQSPRYKVAKRGQDVALRCDPISGHVSLFWYQQALGQGPEFLTYFQNEAQLDKSGLPSDRFFAERPEGSVSTLKIQRTQQEDSAVYLCASSSAEYSGLHPGNEQFFGPGTRLTVL.

The chain has TRBV29-1 and TRBJ1-5; D not resolved. V lost 6 bases, J lost 0 bases, and 9 bases lay in between. The CDR3 length is 13 residues. Germline-derived CDR1 and CDR2 are SQVTM and ANQGSEA. The CDR3 DNA follows: TGCAGCGTCGTCGATACTAGCAATCAGCCCCAGCATTTT. Amino acids: CSVVDTSNQPQHF.

This clonotype came up a few times. V gene TRBV2 combines with J gene TRBJ1-2; 10 positions agree with TRBD1. J was trimmed by 4 bases and V by 6 bases; bases with no gene match: 8. Looked up from germline, CDR1 is SNHLY and CDR2 is FYNNEI. This CDR3 has 15 residues. CDR3 bases: TGTGCCAGCAGGGGACAGGGGAGTATCGTCTATGGCTACACCTTC. Translating gives CASRGQGSIVYGYTF.

The chain is built from TRBV7-2 and TRBJ2-3; 10 bases map to TRBD2. Germline lookup yields CDR1 SGHTA and CDR2 FQGNSA. The CDR3 loop spans 17 amino acids. The trim removed 6 bases at V and 6 bases at J, leaving 15 bases unmatched. Here the CDR3 DNA reads TGTGCCAGCAGTTCGCAGGGGCCGAATAGCGGGAGGGATACGCAGTATTTT. Its protein product is CASSSQGPNSGRDTQYF.